The 28 T cell receptor beta chains below all came from one sample that was sequenced in a study of cytomegalovirus exposure and HLA in healthy donors. PCR primers comprised 60 Vbeta and 13 Jbeta primers. Sequenced by immunoSEQ multiplex PCR; TCRdb stores in-frame clones only, minus some. The profile shows a few hundred thousand clones, around 80% of them singletons. Sequencing used PBMCs. These receptors were taken from a woman aged 40 to 49 in good health and CMV-seronegative.

The rearrangement links TRBV5-1 to TRBJ2-7; 7 nucleotides align to TRBD1. Germline trimming cut 1 base from V and 0 bases from J; bases unmatched to any gene: 1. This CDR3 comprises 14 residues. The germline V gene encodes CDR1 SGHRS and CDR2 YFSETQ. The CDR3 here is CASSLQGDSYEQYF. The CDR3 DNA follows: TGCGCCAGCAGCTTGCAGGGGGACTCCTACGAGCAGTACTTC.

This chain uses TRBV18 with TRBJ2-5, with TRBD2 matching over 9 bases. V dropped 3 bases and J dropped 7; count of bases not matched to a gene: 15. The CDR3 has 17 amino acids. Germline CDR1 KGHSH, CDR2 LQKENI. The CDR3 spells CASSPPTGGGAIGTQYF. The CDR3 nucleotides are TGTGCCAGCTCACCGCCCACCGGCGGGGGGGCTATAGGGACCCAGTACTTC.

The chain recombines TRBV30 with TRBJ1-2, with D perhaps matching TRBD1 (5 bases). From germline, CDR1 is GTSNPN and CDR2 SVGIG (reference sequence). CDR3 size: 15 residues. V was trimmed by 0 bases and J by 0 bases, leaving 11 bases between them. DNA for the CDR3: TGTGCCTGGAGTGTAGGTGGGGCCTCTAACTATGGCTACACCTTC. Its protein is CAWSVGGASNYGYTF.

The V and J genes are TRBV28 and TRBJ2-3; 7 bases fit TRBD1. The CDR3 is 16 residues long. Trimming cost V 7 bases and J 3 bases; bases outside gene matches: 13. Germline CDR1 and CDR2: MDHEN and SYDVKM. In DNA form, the CDR3 reads TGTGCCAGCACCGGGTTGTTGGGACAGAAGACAGATACGCAGTATTTT. Amino acids: CASTGLLGQKTDTQYF.

The chain uses TRBV5-8 and TRBJ1-2; 8 positions match TRBD1. This CDR3 region has 14 residues. The germline V gene has CDR1 SGHTS and CDR2 YDEGEE. V dropped 5 bases and J dropped 4; count of bases not matched to a gene: 7. DNA of the CDR3: TGTGCCAGCAGTGTCAGGGGGCGCAGCTATGGCTACACCTTC. This sequence encodes CASSVRGRSYGYTF.

This sequence joins TRBV30 and TRBJ2-7, with 7 positions matching TRBD1. The CDR3 is 13 residues long. The ends lost 5 bases at V and 0 bases at J; junction bases unmatched: 4. Looked up from germline, CDR1 is GTSNPN and CDR2 is SVGIG (reference sequence). CDR3 sequence: CAWVRQGSYEQYF. The CDR3 DNA sequence: TGTGCCTGGGTCAGACAGGGCTCCTACGAGCAGTACTTC. Using reference TRBV30 and TRBJ2-7 for the parts outside the CDR3, the full variable domain is SQTIHQWPATLVQPVGSPLSLECTVEGTSNPNLYWYRQAAGRGLQLLFYSVGIGQISSEVPQNLSASRPQDRQFILSSKKLLLSDSGFYLCAWVRQGSYEQYFGPGTRLTVT.

The CDR3 protein is CASSQVLGSYEQYF. Written as DNA, the CDR3 is TGCGCCAGCAGCCAAGTGCTAGGGAGCTACGAGCAGTACTTC. The genes are TRBV4-3 and TRBJ2-7; D perhaps matches TRBD2 (5 bases). The CDR3 has 14 amino acids. V was pared by 1 base and J by 3 bases, with 10 bases between. Per germline, CDR1 LGHNA and CDR2 YSLEER.

The V and J genes are TRBV30 and TRBJ1-1, with D unresolved. The V gene lost 3 bases and the J gene lost 8 bases, with 10 bases spanning the gap. This CDR3 comprises 11 residues. The germline V gene has CDR1 GTSNPN and CDR2 SVGIG (reference sequence). Here the CDR3 DNA reads TGTGCCTGGAGCGTTACTTCAGAAGCTTTCTTT. As protein: CAWSVTSEAFF. Using reference TRBV30 and TRBJ1-1 for the parts outside the CDR3, the full variable domain is SQTIHQWPATLVQPVGSPLSLECTVEGTSNPNLYWYRQAAGRGLQLLFYSVGIGQISSEVPQNLSASRPQDRQFILSSKKLLLSDSGFYLCAWSVTSEAFFGQGTRLTVV.

The rearrangement uses TRBV5-1 and TRBJ2-3; no clear D. The ends were cut back, 5 bases at V and 2 bases at J, with 6 bases in the middle. CDR1 is SGHRS, CDR2 YFSETQ, per germline. There are 12 residues in the CDR3. The CDR3 protein is CASSSDTDTQYF. In DNA form, the CDR3 reads TGCGCCAGCAGTTCAGACACAGATACGCAGTATTTT.

CDR3 sequence (DNA): TGTGCCAGCAGTCGACAGGGCTCTAATGAAAAACTGTTTTTT. It specifies CASSRQGSNEKLFF. This rearrangement joins TRBV28 to TRBJ1-4, with 7 bases matching TRBD1. CDR3 length: 14 residues. Germline V lookup: CDR1 MDHEN, CDR2 SYDVKM. J gave up 3 bases and V 5 bases, and 3 bases lay outside the gene matches.

V usage is TRBV7-9 and J usage is TRBJ1-6; 7 nucleotides line up with TRBD1. After removal of 5 bases from V and 10 bases from J, the junction contained 8 bases not matched to a gene. Germline V gives CDR1 SEHNR, CDR2 FQNEAQ (reference sequence). The CDR3 is 14 amino acids. The DNA for the CDR3 is TGTGCCAGCAGCCCTTGGACAGGAGGATCACCCCTCCACTTT. It codes for CASSPWTGGSPLHF.

This chain connects TRBV18 to TRBJ1-1; D gene ambiguous. Germline V gives CDR1 KGHSH, CDR2 LQKENI. CDR3 length: 15 residues. V was shortened by 0 bases and J by 1 base, with 9 bases between the two germline ends. CDR3 amino acids: CASSPPQVKNTEAFF. The CDR3 nucleotides are TGTGCCAGCTCACCACCCCAGGTAAAGAACACTGAAGCTTTCTTT.

V usage is TRBV30 and J usage is TRBJ2-3; a possible D gene is TRBD2 (5 bases). This CDR3 comprises 16 residues. CDR1 GTSNPN and CDR2 SVGIG come from the germline V gene (reference sequence). The V gene lost 0 bases and the J gene lost 2 bases, with 15 bases spanning the gap. The CDR3 bases are TGTGCCTGGAGTGTACTAGGGCGCAGGCCCACAGATACGCAGTATTTT. Translation: CAWSVLGRRPTDTQYF.

The chain uses TRBV5-4 and TRBJ2-7; the match to TRBD1 covers 9 bases. The V gene's germline CDR1 is SGHNT and CDR2 YYREEE (reference sequence). CDR3 length equals 14 residues. The V and J ends lost 1 base and 6 bases, in that order; junction bases with no gene match: 5. DNA of the CDR3: TGTGCCAGCAGCTTGTTGACAGGGGGACGCGAGCAGTACTTC. It yields the protein CASSLLTGGREQYF.

The V gene is TRBV4-2, the J gene TRBJ1-6, with TRBD1 as a possible D gene (5 bases). Germline V gene data show CDR1 as LGHNA and CDR2 as YNFKEQ. Trimming shortened V by 0 bases and J by 1 base, and 10 bases separated the two germline ends. The CDR3 extends over 17 amino acids. The CDR3 spells CASSQDPPGSYNSPLHF. The CDR3 DNA reads TGTGCCAGCAGCCAAGATCCCCCAGGGTCCTATAATTCACCCCTCCACTTT.

The gene calls are TRBV11-2 and TRBJ1-1, with D hard to call. The CDR3 loop spans 15 amino acids. Germline assignment: CDR1 SGHAT and CDR2 FQNNGV. V lost 3 bases to trimming and J lost 1 base, with 12 bases between them. The CDR3 nucleotides read TGTGCCAGCAGCTTCTTCCGAGCCACGAACACTGAAGCTTTCTTT. Translated, it gives CASSFFRATNTEAFF.

The V gene is TRBV30, the J gene TRBJ2-7; a possible D gene is TRBD1 (6 bases). Germline V gene lookup returns CDR1 GTSNPN and CDR2 SVGIG (reference sequence). The CDR3 loop spans 12 amino acids. V lost 4 bases, J lost 5 bases, and 12 bases lay in between. In nucleotides, the CDR3 is TGTGCCTGGAACGAAAACAGGGACGAGCAGTACTTC. It codes for CAWNENRDEQYF. Supplemented by reference TRBV30 and TRBJ2-7, the full variable domain reads SQTIHQWPATLVQPVGSPLSLECTVEGTSNPNLYWYRQAAGRGLQLLFYSVGIGQISSEVPQNLSASRPQDRQFILSSKKLLLSDSGFYLCAWNENRDEQYFGPGTRLTVT.

This chain uses TRBV7-3 with TRBJ1-1; D is unclear. Trimming removed 5 bases at V and 1 base at J, with 8 bases between. CDR1 is SGHTA and CDR2 is FQGTGA in the germline V gene. The CDR3 totals 13 residues. For the CDR3, the DNA is TGTGCCAGCAGCCTATGGTGGAACACTGAAGCTTTCTTT. It codes for CASSLWWNTEAFF.

The chain has TRBV11-3 and TRBJ2-7; TRBD1 matches at 8 bases. Germline trimming cut 5 bases from V and 1 base from J; bases unmatched to any gene: 7. This CDR3 is 15 amino acids long. In germline, CDR1 is SGHNT, CDR2 YENEEA. The CDR3 reads CASSPTGTGSYEQYF. For the CDR3, the DNA is TGTGCCAGCAGCCCTACCGGGACAGGTTCCTACGAGCAGTACTTC. Together with reference TRBV11-3 and TRBJ2-7, the CDR3 gives the full variable domain: EAGVVQSPRYKIIEKKQPVAFWCNPISGHNTLYWYLQNLGQGPELLIRYENEEAVDDSQLPKDRFSAERLKGVDSTLKIQPAELGDSAVYLCASSPTGTGSYEQYFGPGTRLTVT.

This clone was observed a few times. The genes are TRBV7-8 and TRBJ2-7, with D perhaps matching TRBD2 (5 bases). This CDR3 comprises 14 residues. With 5 bases removed from V and 4 bases from J, the gap between germline ends came to 15 bases. Germline V gives CDR1 SGHVS, CDR2 FQNEAQ. CDR3 DNA: TGTGCCAGCAGCCCCACGGGGTACGGGTACGAGCAGTACTTC. It codes for CASSPTGYGYEQYF.

The CDR3 DNA sequence: TGCGCCAGCAGCCAAACCAGGGCCTACCTCTACGAGCAGTACTTC. This translates into CASSQTRAYLYEQYF. V is TRBV4-3 and J is TRBJ2-7; perhaps TRBD1 as D (5 bases). The V end was cut by 2 bases, the J end by 3 bases, with 14 bases between. The CDR3 has 15 amino acids. Germline-derived CDR1 and CDR2 are LGHNA and YSLEER.

The V call is TRBV5-1, the J call TRBJ2-3; 7 nucleotides match TRBD1. This CDR3 spans 15 amino acids. Germline loops: CDR1 SGHRS, CDR2 YFSETQ. V shed 4 bases and J 3 bases; nucleotides not matched to a gene: 8. For the CDR3, the DNA is TGCGCCAGCAGCACCTCCGGGACAGCAACAGATACGCAGTATTTT. Amino acids: CASSTSGTATDTQYF.

The rearrangement uses TRBV7-9 and TRBJ1-4; 7 nucleotides agree with TRBD1. CDR1 is SEHNR and CDR2 is FQNEAQ in the germline V gene (reference sequence). With V trimmed by 5 bases and J by 7 bases, 10 bases remained unmatched. This CDR3 has 15 residues. The CDR3 region has the DNA TGTGCCAGCAGCGCTCTGACAGGGTACGGTGAAAAACTGTTTTTT. This encodes CASSALTGYGEKLFF.

The chain joins TRBV18 to TRBJ1-1, with TRBD1 identical over 8 bases. V lost 7 bases to trimming and J lost 3 bases; unmatched junction nucleotides: 7. The germline gives CDR1 KGHSH, CDR2 LQKENI. The CDR3 contains 14 residues. This CDR3 is CASLSGTGDTEAFF. In DNA, the CDR3 is TGTGCCAGCTTATCCGGGACAGGAGACACTGAAGCTTTCTTT.

The chain combines TRBV5-4 with TRBJ2-3, with TRBD1 matching over 8 bases. This CDR3 comprises 13 residues. V was pared by 4 bases and J by 5 bases, with 3 bases of the junction left unmatched. Per the germline V gene, CDR1 is SGHNT and CDR2 is YYREEE (reference sequence). The DNA of the CDR3 is TGTGCCAGCAGCAGACAGGGGAGAGATACGCAGTATTTT. Translating it yields CASSRQGRDTQYF.

The chain combines TRBV27 with TRBJ2-7; 7 bases are a match to TRBD2. J lost 6 bases, V lost 8 bases, and 16 bases had no gene match. CDR3 length equals 15 residues. Per the germline V gene, CDR1 is MNHEY and CDR2 is SMNVEV (reference sequence). The CDR3 coding sequence is TGTGCCAGCCACGCTGGTCACGGGAGGAGGGGCGAGCAGTACTTC. Amino acid sequence: CASHAGHGRRGEQYF.

V gene TRBV7-6 combines with J gene TRBJ2-1; D remains ambiguous. In germline, CDR1 is SGHVS, CDR2 FNYEAQ. Trimming took 2 bases from V and 2 from J, leaving 10 bases between them. The CDR3 contains 15 residues. CDR3 residues: CASSLTTNPYNEQFF. CDR3 nucleotides: TGTGCCAGCAGCTTAACAACAAACCCCTACAATGAGCAGTTCTTC.

V is TRBV7-9 and J is TRBJ1-1; weak D call: TRBD1 (6 bases). The CDR3 spans 14 residues. Trimming pared 3 bases from V and 6 bases from J, leaving 14 bases between. Germline CDR1 is SEHNR and CDR2 is FQNEAQ (reference sequence). CDR3 amino acids: CASSFQGPVAEAFF. CDR3 DNA: TGTGCCAGCAGCTTTCAGGGGCCCGTTGCTGAAGCTTTCTTT.